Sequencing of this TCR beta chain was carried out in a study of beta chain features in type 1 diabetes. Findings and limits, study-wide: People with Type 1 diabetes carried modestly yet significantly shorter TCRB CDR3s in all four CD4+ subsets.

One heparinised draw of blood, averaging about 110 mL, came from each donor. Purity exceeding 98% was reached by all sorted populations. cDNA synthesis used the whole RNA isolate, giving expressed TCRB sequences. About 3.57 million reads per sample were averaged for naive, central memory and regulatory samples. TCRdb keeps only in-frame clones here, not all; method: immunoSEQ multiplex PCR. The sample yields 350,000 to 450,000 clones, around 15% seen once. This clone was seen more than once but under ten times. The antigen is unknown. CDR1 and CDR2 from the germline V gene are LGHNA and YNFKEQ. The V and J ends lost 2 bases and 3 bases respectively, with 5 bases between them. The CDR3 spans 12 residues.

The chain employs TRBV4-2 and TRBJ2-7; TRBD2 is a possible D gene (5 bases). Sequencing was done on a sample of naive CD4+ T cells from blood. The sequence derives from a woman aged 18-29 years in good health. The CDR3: CASSQRDYEQYF. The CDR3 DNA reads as TGTGCCAGCAGCCAACGGGACTACGAGCAGTACTTC.